The following is a T cell receptor (beta chain) sequence with its context. Its antigen is not known. These data originate in a study of graft-versus-host responses after intestinal transplantation. Study context: Multivisceral, liver-intestinal, or isolated intestinal transplants were performed in recipients.

Sequencing used immunoSEQ multiplex PCR; TCRdb keeps in-frame clones, though not all of them. The data contain approximately 97,000 clones, about nine tenths of them singletons. J gave up 2 bases and V 4 bases, and 12 bases lay outside the gene matches. CDR1 is MNHEY, CDR2 SMNVEV, per germline (reference sequence). The CDR3 is 17 amino acids. Whole-study findings and limits: In recipient marrow, GvH clones were found, and some appeared first in ileum or blood.

The chain couples TRBV27 to TRBJ1-1; 8 bases align to TRBD1. The sequence was collected from a human donor who was the organ donor for an intestinal transplant. The sample consisted of unstimulated CD4+ T cells sorted from spleen or lymph node cells, taken before transplant. The CDR3 loop reads CASSSLGQGGLNTEAFF. CDR3 nucleotides: TGTGCCAGCAGTTCCCTCGGACAGGGCGGACTCAACACTGAAGCTTTCTTT.